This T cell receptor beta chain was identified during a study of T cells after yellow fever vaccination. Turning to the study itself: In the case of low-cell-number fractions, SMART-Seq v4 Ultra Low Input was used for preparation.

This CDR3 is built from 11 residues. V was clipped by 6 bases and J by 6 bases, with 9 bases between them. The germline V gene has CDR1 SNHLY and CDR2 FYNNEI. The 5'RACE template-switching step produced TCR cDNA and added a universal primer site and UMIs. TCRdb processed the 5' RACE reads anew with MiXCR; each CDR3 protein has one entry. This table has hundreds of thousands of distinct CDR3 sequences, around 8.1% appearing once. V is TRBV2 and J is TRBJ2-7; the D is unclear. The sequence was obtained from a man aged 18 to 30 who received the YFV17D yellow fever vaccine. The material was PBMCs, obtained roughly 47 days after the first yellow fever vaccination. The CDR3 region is CASRFISEQYF. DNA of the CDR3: TGTGCCAGCAGGTTTATTAGCGAGCAGTACTTC.